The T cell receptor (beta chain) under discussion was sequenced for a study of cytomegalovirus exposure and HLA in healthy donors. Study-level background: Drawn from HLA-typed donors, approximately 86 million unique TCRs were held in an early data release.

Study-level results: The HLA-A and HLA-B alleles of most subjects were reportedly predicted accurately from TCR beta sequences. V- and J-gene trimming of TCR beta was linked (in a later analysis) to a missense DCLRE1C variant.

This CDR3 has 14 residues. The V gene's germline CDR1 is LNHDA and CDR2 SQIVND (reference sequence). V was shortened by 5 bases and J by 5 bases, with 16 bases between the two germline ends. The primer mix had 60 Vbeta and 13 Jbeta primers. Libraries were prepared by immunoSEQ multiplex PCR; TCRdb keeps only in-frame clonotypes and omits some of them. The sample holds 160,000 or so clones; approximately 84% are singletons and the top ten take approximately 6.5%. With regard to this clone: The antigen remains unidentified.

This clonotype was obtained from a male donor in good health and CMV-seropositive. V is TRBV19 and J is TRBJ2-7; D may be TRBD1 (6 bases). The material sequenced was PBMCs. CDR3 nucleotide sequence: TGTGCCAGTAGTCTCCAGGGGCCCCAGGACGAGCAGTACTTC. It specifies CASSLQGPQDEQYF.